This is a list of T cell receptor beta chains from one sample in a study of cytomegalovirus exposure and HLA in healthy donors. Profiled with immunoSEQ multiplex PCR; TCRdb holds only in-frame clones, not every one. The sample lists under 200,000 clones, 70% to 80% occurring once. Sequenced: PBMCs. These TCRs come from a woman aged 25 to 39 in good health and CMV-seropositive. Each CDR3 is given without its conserved first and last residue.

cdr3_aa v_call cdr3_length
ASSPGVYGTEAF TRBV28 12
AWRGQVEGTQY TRBV30 11
ASRYTTGELF TRBV5-1 10
ASSQDRLGVAYEQY TRBV4-1 14
ASSLGLGTNGYT TRBV27 12
ASSLEQSLTEAF TRBV11-2 12
ASSFGPFRGAQY TRBV7-2 12
ATQGGWTLNSPLH TRBV7-2 13
ASSPGTGDNEQF TRBV18 12
ASTGGDEQF TRBV7-9 9
ASSNRDSEQF TRBV9 10
ASSFGGNSPLH TRBV27 11
ASSVGATGGAWGYT TRBV9 14
ASALAGGGETQY TRBV18 12
ASSEFGGVPYEQY TRBV2 13
AWNSGTSAKETQY TRBV30 13
ASSPRTEGEQY TRBV9 11
ASSLAVPQETQY TRBV5-1 12
ASSFDRGWTEAF TRBV7-9 12
ASSLGVGGLSYEQY TRBV7-9 14
ASSSFGTGSNTIY TRBV5-1 13
ASSSLTTTGGLETQY TRBV7-9 15
ASGLGGGSVPEQF TRBV12-5 13
ASSPSTGINQPQH TRBV25-1 13
ASSLRGSVSTDTQY TRBV7-6 14
SSSLVGWRTDGNEQY TRBV7-9 15
ASSPGDRETQY TRBV19 11
ATSGEEETQY TRBV10-3 10
ASRLTTGAYEQY TRBV27 12
ASSLAVSGDQETQY TRBV5-1 14
ASVPSGTDTQY TRBV6-6 11
ASTTGGWGGRTEAF TRBV6-6 14
AWSPLDSYEQY TRBV30 11
ASSYTIQGTNTEAF TRBV6-5 14
ASSIGHRAGELF TRBV19 12
ASSQVTSGGPYNEQF TRBV4-3 15
ATSRYSDITTKNIQY TRBV15 15
ASSDVPRGYT TRBV2 10
ATSRGEGGGAQETQY TRBV15 15
ASSLGRLEYNEQF TRBV7-2 13
ASSQGTGGSHEQY TRBV4-3 13
AWSEQLAGVADTQY TRBV30 14
ASSPLAGKTDTQY TRBV18 13
ASSQGGQGLYGYT TRBV4-3 13
ASSESRARTGTGYT TRBV10-2 14
ASSLGRGAGNTIY TRBV13 13
ASSSTGEYYGYT TRBV6-6 12
ASSQTGTSRKTQY TRBV4-1 13
ASSRGIPFPTGELF TRBV7-2 14
ASSPLEIQGARTEAF TRBV18 15
ASRRTGEQPQH TRBV6-1 11
ASSLAGGRQETQY TRBV5-4 13
ASSRGYEQY TRBV6-5 9
ASSSDRGPETQY TRBV7-7 12
ASSSNEKLF TRBV18 9
ASSLMGTPGNTIY TRBV7-9 13
ASGLVLGDRNQPQH TRBV12-5 14